Here is one TCR beta chain with its context. These data come from a study of cytotoxic CD8 clonotypes in ibrutinib-treated CLL. Germline CDR1 KGHSH, CDR2 LQKENI. V trimming: 2 bases; J trimming: 2 bases; junction bases outside the gene matches: 3. This CDR3 comprises 15 residues. Profiled with immunoSEQ multiplex PCR; TCRdb holds only in-frame clones, not every one. The sample shows under 40,000 clones, approximately 51% of them seen only once. The sequencing here drew on PBMCs, taken before ibrutinib treatment. The gene calls are TRBV18 and TRBJ2-1, with TRBD1 matching 7 bases. The TCR originated in a human donor with chronic lymphocytic leukemia. CDR3: CASSPGTGAYNEQFF. Here the CDR3 DNA reads TGTGCCAGCTCACCAGGTACAGGGGCCTACAATGAGCAGTTCTTC. The full variable domain, in which reference TRBV18 and TRBJ2-1 provide the parts outside the CDR3, is NAGVMQNPRHLVRRRGQEARLRCSPMKGHSHVYWYRQLPEEGLKFMVYLQKENIIDESGMPKERFSAEFPKEGPSILRIQQVVRGDSAAYFCASSPGTGAYNEQFFGPGTRLTVL.